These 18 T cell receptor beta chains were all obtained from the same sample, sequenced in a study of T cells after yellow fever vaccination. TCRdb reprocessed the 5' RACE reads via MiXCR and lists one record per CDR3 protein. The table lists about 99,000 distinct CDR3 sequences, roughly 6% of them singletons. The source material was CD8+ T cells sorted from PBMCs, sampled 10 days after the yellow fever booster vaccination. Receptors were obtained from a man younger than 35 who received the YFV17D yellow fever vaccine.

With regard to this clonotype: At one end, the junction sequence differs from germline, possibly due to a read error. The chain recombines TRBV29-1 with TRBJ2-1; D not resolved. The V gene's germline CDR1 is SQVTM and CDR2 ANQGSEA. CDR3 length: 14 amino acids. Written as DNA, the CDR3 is TGCAGCGTTCAAGACATTAGCTCCTACAATGAGCAGTTCTTC. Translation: CSVQDISSYNEQFF.

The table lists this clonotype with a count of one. This CDR3 is CASSQVDRGNQPQHF. DNA for the CDR3: TGCGCCAGCAGCCAGGTGGACAGGGGCAATCAGCCCCAGCATTTT. The rearrangement links TRBV4-1 to TRBJ1-5, with 8 bases that match TRBD1. In germline, CDR1 is MGHRA, CDR2 YSYEKL. The V gene end was trimmed by 3 bases and the J gene end by 2 bases; junction bases not matched to a gene: 3. The CDR3 loop spans 15 amino acids.

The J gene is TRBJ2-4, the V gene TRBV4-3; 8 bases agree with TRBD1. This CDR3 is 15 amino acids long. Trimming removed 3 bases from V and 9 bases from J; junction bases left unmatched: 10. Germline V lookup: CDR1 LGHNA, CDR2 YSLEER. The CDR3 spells CASSQGTGLGGIQYF. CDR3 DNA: TGCGCCAGCAGCCAGGGGACAGGCTTAGGGGGCATTCAGTACTTC.

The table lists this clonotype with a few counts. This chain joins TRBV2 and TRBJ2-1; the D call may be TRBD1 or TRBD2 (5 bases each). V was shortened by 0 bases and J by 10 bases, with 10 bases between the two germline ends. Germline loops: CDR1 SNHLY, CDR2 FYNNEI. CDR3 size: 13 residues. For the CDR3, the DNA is TGTGCCAGCAGTGAAGCGTGGGGGTACGAGCAGTTCTTC. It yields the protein CASSEAWGYEQFF. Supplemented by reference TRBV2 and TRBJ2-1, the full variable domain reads EPEVTQTPSHQVTQMGQEVILRCVPISNHLYFYWYRQILGQKVEFLVSFYNNEISEKSEIFDDQFSVERPDGSNFTLKIRSTKLEDSAMYFCASSEAWGYEQFFGPGTRLTVL.

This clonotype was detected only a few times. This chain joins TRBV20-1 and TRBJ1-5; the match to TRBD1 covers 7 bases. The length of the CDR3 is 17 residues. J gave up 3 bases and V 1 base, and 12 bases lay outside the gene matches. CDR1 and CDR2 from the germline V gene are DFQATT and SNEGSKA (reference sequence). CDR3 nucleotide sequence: TGCAGTGCTAGAGTGATCCACAGGGGCGTAAACAATCAGCCCCAGCATTTT. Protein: CSARVIHRGVNNQPQHF.

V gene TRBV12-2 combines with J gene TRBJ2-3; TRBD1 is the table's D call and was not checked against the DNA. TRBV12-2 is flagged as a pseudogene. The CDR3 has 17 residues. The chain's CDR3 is CASRPPPGQGAPDTQYF. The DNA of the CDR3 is TGTGCAAGTCGCCCACCTCCTGGACAGGGGGCTCCAGATACGCAGTATTTT.

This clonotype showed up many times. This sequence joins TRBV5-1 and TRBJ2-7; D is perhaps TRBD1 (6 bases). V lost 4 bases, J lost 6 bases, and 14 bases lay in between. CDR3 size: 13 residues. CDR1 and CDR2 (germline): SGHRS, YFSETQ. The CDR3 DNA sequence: TGCGCCAGCAGCCCACAGGGATACGGCGAGCAGTACTTC. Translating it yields CASSPQGYGEQYF.

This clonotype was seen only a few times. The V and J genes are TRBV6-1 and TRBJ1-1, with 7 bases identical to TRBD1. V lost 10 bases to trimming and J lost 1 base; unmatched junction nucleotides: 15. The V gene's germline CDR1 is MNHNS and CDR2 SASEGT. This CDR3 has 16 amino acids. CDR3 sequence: CAIPGGSPGGNTEAFF. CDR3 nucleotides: TGTGCCATCCCGGGGGGGTCTCCAGGGGGGAACACTGAAGCTTTCTTT.

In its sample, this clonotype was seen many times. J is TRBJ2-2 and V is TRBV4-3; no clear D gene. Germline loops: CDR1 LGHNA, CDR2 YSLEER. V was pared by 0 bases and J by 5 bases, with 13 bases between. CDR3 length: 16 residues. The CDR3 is CASSQDPAGETGELFF. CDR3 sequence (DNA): TGCGCCAGCAGCCAAGATCCGGCAGGAGAAACCGGGGAGCTGTTTTTT.

The CDR3 nucleotides read TGTGCCAGCAGTTTAGCGGGGGGGCCCGGGGAGCTGTTTTTT. This codes for CASSLAGGPGELFF. J is TRBJ2-2 and V is TRBV9, with TRBD2 matching over 11 bases. J gave up 6 bases and V 5 bases, and 3 bases lay outside the gene matches. The CDR3 runs 14 residues. CDR1 is SGDLS and CDR2 is YYNGEE in the germline V gene.

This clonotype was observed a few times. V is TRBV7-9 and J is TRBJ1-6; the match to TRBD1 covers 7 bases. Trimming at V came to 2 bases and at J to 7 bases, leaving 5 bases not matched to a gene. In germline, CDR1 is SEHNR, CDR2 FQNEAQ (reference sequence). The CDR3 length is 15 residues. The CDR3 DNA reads TGTGCCAGCAGCTTATGGGAGACAGGGAATTCACCCCTCCACTTT. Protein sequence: CASSLWETGNSPLHF.

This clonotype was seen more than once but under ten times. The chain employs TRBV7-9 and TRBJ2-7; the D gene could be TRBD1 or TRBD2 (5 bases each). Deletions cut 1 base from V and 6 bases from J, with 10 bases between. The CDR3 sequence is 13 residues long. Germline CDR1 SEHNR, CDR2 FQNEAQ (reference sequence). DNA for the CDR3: TGTGCCAGCAGCTTAGGTGGGGGTAGCGAGCAGTACTTC. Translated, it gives CASSLGGGSEQYF.

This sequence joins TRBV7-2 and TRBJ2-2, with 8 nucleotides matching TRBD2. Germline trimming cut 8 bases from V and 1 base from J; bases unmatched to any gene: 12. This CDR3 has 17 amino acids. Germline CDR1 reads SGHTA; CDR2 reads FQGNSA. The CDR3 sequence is CASSPVRLAGNTGELFF. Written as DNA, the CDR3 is TGTGCCAGCTCGCCGGTGAGGCTAGCGGGGAACACCGGGGAGCTGTTTTTT.

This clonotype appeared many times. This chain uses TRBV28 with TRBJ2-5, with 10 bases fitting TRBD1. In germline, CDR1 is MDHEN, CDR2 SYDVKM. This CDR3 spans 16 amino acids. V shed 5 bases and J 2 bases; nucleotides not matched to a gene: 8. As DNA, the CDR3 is TGTGCCAGCAGTCGGGACAGGGGAAACCTACAAGAGACCCAGTACTTC. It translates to CASSRDRGNLQETQYF.

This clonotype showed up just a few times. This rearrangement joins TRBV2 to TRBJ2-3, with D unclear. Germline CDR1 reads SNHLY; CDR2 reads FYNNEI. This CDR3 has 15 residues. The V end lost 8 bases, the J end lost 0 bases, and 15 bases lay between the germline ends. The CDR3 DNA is TGTGCCAGCGCCCCTTGGAAGTCGAGCACAGATACGCAGTATTTT. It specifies CASAPWKSSTDTQYF. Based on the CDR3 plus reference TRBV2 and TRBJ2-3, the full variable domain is EPEVTQTPSHQVTQMGQEVILRCVPISNHLYFYWYRQILGQKVEFLVSFYNNEISEKSEIFDDQFSVERPDGSNFTLKIRSTKLEDSAMYFCASAPWKSSTDTQYFGPGTRLTVL.

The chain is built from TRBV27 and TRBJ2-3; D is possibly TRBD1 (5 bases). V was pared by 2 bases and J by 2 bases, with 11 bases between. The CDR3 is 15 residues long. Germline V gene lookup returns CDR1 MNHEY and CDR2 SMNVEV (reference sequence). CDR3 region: CASSLAGPNTDTQYF. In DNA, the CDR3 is TGTGCCAGCAGTTTAGCAGGGCCGAACACAGATACGCAGTATTTT.

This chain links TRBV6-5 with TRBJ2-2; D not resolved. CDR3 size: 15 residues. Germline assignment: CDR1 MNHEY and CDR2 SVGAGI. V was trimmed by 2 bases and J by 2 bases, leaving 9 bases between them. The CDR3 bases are TGTGCCAGCAGTTACCTGGCAGCCAACACCGGGGAGCTGTTTTTT. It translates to CASSYLAANTGELFF.

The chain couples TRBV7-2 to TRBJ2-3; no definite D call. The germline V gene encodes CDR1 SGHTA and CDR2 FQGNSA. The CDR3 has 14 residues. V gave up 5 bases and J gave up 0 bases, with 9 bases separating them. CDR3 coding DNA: TGTGCCAGCAGCCCCGACATCAGCACAGATACGCAGTATTTT. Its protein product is CASSPDISTDTQYF.